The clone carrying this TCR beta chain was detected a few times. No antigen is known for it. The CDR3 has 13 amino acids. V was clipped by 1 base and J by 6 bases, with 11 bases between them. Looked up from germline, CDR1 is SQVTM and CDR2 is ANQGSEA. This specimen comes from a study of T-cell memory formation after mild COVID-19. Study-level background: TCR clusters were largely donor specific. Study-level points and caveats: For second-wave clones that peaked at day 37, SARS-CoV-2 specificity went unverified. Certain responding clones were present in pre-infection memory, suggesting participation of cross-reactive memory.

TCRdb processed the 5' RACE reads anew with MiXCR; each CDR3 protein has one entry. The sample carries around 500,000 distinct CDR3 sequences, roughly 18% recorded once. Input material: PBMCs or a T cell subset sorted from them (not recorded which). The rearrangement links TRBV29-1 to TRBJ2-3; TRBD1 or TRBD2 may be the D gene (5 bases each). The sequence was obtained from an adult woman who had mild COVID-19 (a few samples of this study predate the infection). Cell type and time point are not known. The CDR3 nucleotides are TGCAGCGTTGAAGGGGGCGGGTTGGATACGCAGTATTTT. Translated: CSVEGGGLDTQYF.